Reported below is one T cell receptor (beta chain). As yet, its antigen is unknown. Using immunoSEQ multiplex PCR, the repertoire was profiled, and TCRdb retains in-frame clones only, with some absent. The table records 60,000 or so clones, roughly 90% of them present only once. This entry comes from a study of cytomegalovirus exposure and HLA in healthy donors. The CDR3 is 16 residues long. The J segment lost 5 bases and the V segment lost 4 bases, leaving 10 bases of the junction unmatched. Germline V gene lookup returns CDR1 SGDLS and CDR2 YYNGEE. Whole-study findings and limits: Subsequent analysis showed first-cohort TCR clusters tending to co-occur in over a hundred validation repertoires. Investigators reported 150 to 200 TCR beta chains as tied to cytomegalovirus.

The sequencing sample was made of PBMCs. J is TRBJ2-7 and V is TRBV9, with TRBD2 matching over 12 bases. The sequence was collected from a man aged 18 to 29 in good health and CMV-seronegative. CDR3 sequence (DNA): TGTGCCAGCAGCTCCATCCGGACTAGCGGGATCAACGAGCAGTACTTC. The encoded protein is CASSSIRTSGINEQYF.